This TCR beta chain was profiled in a study of beta chain features in type 1 diabetes. Study summary: Sorted cell examination encompassed approximately 98,000,000 cells across all samples.

Sequenced material consisted of expressed TCRB transcripts (all of the isolated RNA was reverse transcribed). The method was immunoSEQ multiplex PCR; TCRdb's version includes in-frame clones alone and lacks a portion of them. The sample yields fewer than 350,000 clones, over 14% seen once. Sorted cells reached over 95% purity in every population. This clone was seen a few times. The antigen is unknown. V lost 4 bases and J 12 bases, leaving 10 bases between the germline ends. This CDR3 region has 10 residues. CDR1 and CDR2 (germline): DFQATT, SNEGSKA (reference sequence). Findings and limits, study-wide: There was a moderate but significant shortening of TCRB CDR3s in all four CD4+ subsets of Type 1 diabetes patients.

Input material: naive CD4+ T cells from blood. This receptor was taken from a man between 18 and 29 years old with type 1 diabetes. V and J are TRBV20-1 and TRBJ2-1, with D unclear. The CDR3 is CSAISVWQFF. In nucleotides, the CDR3 is TGCAGTGCTATTTCAGTTTGGCAGTTCTTC.